This T cell receptor beta chain was observed in a study of blood T cells in healthy people across ages. Findings of the study overall: Diversity estimated from one million T cells was considered an underestimate. Comparison with aged donors showed that long-lived donors had more naive CD4+ cells and higher diversity. The CMV status of each donor remained undetermined, and this could have confounded shifts in expanded clonotypes.

V was shortened by 8 bases and J by 1 base, with 19 bases between the two germline ends. CDR3 length: 16 residues. Every sample yielded at least 6.5 million isolated PBMCs. A J-beta primer mix and a sample-barcoded 5' primer were used in a second PCR of roughly 7 to 12 cycles. TCRdb re-derived calls from the 5' RACE reads in MiXCR, one entry per CDR3 protein. The sample includes fewer than 2,000,000 distinct CDR3 sequences, around 42% of them seen just once. A note on this clonotype: What it recognizes is unknown.

The chain recombines TRBV12-3 or TRBV12-4 with TRBJ2-3, with a weak D call TRBD1 (6 bases). Sequencing input: blood. This TCR was recovered from a human donor in good health. CDR3 amino acids: CASYHREIVGTDTQYF. The CDR3 region has the DNA TGTGCCAGCTATCACAGGGAAATTGTGGGCACAGATACGCAGTATTTT.